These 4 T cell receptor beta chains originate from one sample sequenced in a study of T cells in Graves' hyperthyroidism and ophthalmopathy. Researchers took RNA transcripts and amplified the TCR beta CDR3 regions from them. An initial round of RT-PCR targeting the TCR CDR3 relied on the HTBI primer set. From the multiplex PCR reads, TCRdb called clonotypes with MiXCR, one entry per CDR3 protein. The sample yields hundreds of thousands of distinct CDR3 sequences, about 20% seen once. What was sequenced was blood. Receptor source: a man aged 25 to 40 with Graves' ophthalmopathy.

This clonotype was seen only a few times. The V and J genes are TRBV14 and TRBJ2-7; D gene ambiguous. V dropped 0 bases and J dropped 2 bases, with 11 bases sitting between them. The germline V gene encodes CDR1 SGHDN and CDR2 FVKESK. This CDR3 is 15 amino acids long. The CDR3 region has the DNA TGTGCCAGCAGCCAAGATCGCGGCTGGGCCTACGAGCAGTACTTC. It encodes CASSQDRGWAYEQYF.

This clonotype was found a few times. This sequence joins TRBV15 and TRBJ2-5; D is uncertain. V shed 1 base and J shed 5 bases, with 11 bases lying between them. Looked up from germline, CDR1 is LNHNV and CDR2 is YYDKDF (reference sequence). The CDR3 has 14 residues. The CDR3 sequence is CATSRVKGAETQYF. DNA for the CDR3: TGTGCCACCAGCAGAGTAAAGGGCGCGGAGACCCAGTACTTC. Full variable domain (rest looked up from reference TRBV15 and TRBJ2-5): DAMVIQNPRYQVTQFGKPVTLSCSQTLNHNVMYWYQQKSSQAPKLLFHYYDKDFNNEADTPDNFQSRRPNTSFCFLDIRSPGLGDTAMYLCATSRVKGAETQYFGPGTRLLVL.

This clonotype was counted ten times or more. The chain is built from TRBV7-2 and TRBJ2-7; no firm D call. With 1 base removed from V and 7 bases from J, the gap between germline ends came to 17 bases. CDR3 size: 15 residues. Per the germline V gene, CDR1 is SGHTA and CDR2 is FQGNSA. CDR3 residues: CASSLDPGPRKEQYF. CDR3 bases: TGTGCCAGCAGCTTAGATCCCGGGCCACGTAAAGAGCAGTACTTC.

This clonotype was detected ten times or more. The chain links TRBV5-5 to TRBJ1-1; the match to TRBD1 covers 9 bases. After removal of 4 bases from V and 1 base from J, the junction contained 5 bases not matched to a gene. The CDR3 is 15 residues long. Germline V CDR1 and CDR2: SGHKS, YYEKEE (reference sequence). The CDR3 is CASSTGTGKNTEAFF. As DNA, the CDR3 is TGTGCCAGCAGCACCGGGACAGGGAAGAACACTGAAGCTTTCTTT. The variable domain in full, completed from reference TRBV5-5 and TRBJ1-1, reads DAGVTQSPTHLIKTRGQQVTLRCSPISGHKSVSWYQQVLGQGPQFIFQYYEKEERGRGNFPDRFSARQFPNYSSELNVNALLLGDSALYLCASSTGTGKNTEAFFGQGTRLTVV.